This T cell receptor beta chain is drawn from a study of response to subunit inactivated influenza vaccine. Study-level results: Every seasonal influenza vaccination brings in few new T cells, the authors suggested.

TCRdb re-analysed the RT-PCR reads in MiXCR, keeping a single row per CDR3 protein. The sample consists of more than 450,000 distinct CDR3 sequences, roughly 8.2% of them appearing once. As concerns this clonotype: Its specificity is unknown.

V trimming: 3 bases; J trimming: 7 bases; junction bases outside the gene matches: 6. Germline values: CDR1 SQVTM, CDR2 ANQGSEA. There are 13 residues in the CDR3. This clonotype was sampled from a man between 45 and 75 years old who received an inactivated influenza vaccine. V usage is TRBV29-1 and J usage is TRBJ2-1; TRBD1 agrees at 7 bases. The specimen comprised PBMCs from blood, sampled around 25 months after vaccination. CDR3 sequence: CSVEPRQGNEQFF. The CDR3 DNA follows: TGCAGCGTTGAGCCTAGACAGGGAAATGAGCAGTTCTTC.